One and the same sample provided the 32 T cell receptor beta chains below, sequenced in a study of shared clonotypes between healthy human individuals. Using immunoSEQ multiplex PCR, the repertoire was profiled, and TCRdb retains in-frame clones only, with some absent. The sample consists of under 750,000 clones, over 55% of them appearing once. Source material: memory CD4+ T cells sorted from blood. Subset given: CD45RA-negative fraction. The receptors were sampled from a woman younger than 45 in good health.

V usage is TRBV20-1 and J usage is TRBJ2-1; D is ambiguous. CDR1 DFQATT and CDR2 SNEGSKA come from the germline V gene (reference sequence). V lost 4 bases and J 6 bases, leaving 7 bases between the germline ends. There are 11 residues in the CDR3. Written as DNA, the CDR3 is TGCAGTGCTACCCGTTCCAATGAGCAGTTCTTC. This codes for CSATRSNEQFF.

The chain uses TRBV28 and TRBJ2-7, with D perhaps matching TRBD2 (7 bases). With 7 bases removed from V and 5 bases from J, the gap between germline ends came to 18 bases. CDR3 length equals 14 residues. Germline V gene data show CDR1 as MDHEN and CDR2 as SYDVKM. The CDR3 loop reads CASNMGGARHEQYF. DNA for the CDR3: TGTGCCAGCAACATGGGGGGGGCCCGGCACGAGCAGTACTTC. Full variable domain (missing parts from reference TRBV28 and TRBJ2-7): DVKVTQSSRYLVKRTGEKVFLECVQDMDHENMFWYRQDPGLGLRLIYFSYDVKMKEKGDIPEGYSVSREKKERFSLILESASTNQTSMYLCASNMGGARHEQYFGPGTRLTVT.

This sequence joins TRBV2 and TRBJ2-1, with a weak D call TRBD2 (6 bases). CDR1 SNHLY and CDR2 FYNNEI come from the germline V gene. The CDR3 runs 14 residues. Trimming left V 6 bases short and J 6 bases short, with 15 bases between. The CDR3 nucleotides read TGTGCCAGCAGAGCTCCGGGACTCACCAATGAGCAGTTCTTC. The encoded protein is CASRAPGLTNEQFF.

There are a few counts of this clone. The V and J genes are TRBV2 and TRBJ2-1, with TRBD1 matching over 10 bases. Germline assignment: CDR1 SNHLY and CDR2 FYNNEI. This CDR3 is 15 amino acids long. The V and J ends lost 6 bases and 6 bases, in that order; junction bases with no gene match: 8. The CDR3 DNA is TGTGCCAGCAGACGACAGGGGGCGAAACTCAATGAGCAGTTCTTC. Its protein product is CASRRQGAKLNEQFF.

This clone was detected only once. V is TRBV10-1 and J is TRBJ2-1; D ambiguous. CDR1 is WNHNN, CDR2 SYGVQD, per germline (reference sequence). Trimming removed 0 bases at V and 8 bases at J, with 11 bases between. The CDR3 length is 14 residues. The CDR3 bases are TGCGCCAGCAGTGAGTCGGTCTCAGGTCATGAGCAGTTCTTC. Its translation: CASSESVSGHEQFF.

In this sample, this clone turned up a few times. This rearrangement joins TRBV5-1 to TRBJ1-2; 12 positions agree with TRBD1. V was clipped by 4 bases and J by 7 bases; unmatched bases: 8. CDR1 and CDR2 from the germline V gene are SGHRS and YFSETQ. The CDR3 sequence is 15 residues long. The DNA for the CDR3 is TGCGCCAGCAGCGTAACCGGGACAGGGGGCGGTGGCTACACCTTC. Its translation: CASSVTGTGGGGYTF.

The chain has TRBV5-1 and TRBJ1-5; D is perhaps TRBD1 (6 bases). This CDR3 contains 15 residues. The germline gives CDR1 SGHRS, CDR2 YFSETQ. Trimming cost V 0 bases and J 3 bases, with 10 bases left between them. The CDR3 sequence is CASSLGTAFNQPQHF. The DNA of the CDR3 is TGCGCCAGCAGCTTGGGGACAGCTTTCAATCAGCCCCAGCATTTT.

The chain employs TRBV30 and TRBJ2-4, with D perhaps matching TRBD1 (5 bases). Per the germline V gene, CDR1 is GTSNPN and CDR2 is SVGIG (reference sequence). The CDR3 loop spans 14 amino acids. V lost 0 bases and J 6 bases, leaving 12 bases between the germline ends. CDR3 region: CAWSVKGLGNIQYF. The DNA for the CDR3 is TGTGCCTGGAGTGTAAAGGGGTTGGGAAACATTCAGTACTTC.

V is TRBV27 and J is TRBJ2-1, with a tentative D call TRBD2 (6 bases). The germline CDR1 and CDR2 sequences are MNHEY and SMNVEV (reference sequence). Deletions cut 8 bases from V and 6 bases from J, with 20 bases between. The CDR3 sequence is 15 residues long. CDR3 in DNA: TGTGCCAGCGGGGGGTATAAGGGGCCCCTCAATGAGCAGTTCTTC. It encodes CASGGYKGPLNEQFF.

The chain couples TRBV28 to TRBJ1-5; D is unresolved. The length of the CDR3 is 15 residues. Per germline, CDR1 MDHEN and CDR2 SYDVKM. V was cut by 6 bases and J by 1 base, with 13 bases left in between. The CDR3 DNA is TGTGCCAGCAGACCGACCTATCTGAGCAATCAGCCCCAGCATTTT. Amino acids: CASRPTYLSNQPQHF.

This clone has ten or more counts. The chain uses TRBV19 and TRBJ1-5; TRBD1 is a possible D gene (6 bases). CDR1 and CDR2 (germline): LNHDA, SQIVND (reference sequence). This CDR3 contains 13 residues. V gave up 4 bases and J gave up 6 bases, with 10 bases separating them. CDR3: CASSTQGGQPQHF. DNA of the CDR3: TGTGCCAGTAGTACCCAAGGGGGTCAGCCCCAGCATTTT.

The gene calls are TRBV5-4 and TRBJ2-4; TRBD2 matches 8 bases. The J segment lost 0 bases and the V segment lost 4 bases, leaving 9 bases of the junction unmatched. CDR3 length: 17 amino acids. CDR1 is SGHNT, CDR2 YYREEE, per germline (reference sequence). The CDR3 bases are TGTGCCAGCAGCCCGGGGGGGCCGACACTAGCCAAAAACATTCAGTACTTC. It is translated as CASSPGGPTLAKNIQYF. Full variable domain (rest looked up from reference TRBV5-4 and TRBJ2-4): ETGVTQSPTHLIKTRGQQVTLRCSSQSGHNTVSWYQQALGQGPQFIFQYYREEENGRGNFPPRFSGLQFPNYSSELNVNALELDDSALYLCASSPGGPTLAKNIQYFGAGTRLSVL.

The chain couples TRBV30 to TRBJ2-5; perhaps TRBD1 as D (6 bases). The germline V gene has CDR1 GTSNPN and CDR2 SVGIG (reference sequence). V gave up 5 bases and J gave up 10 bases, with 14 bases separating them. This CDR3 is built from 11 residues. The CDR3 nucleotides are TGTGCCTGGGAGAACAGGGCGTACCAGTACTTC. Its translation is CAWENRAYQYF.

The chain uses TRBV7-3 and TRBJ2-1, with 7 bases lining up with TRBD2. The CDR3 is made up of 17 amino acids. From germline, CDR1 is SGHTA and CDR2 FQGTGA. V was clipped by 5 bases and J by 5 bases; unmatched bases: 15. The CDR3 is CASSQYPPAGVNNEQFF. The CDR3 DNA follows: TGTGCCAGCAGCCAATACCCTCCGGCGGGAGTAAACAATGAGCAGTTCTTC.

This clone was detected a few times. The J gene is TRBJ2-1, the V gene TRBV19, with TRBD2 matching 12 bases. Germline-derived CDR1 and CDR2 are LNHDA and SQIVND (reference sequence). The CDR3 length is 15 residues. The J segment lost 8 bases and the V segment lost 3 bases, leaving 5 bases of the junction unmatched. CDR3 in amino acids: CASSIGTSGWYEQFF. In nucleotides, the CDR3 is TGTGCCAGTAGTATTGGGACTAGCGGGTGGTATGAGCAGTTCTTC.

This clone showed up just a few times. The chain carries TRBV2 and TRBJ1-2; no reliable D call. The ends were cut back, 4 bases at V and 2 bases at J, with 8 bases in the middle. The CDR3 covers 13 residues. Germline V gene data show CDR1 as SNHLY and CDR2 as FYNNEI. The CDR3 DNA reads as TGTGCCAGCAGTGCACGGCTGAACTATGGCTACACCTTC. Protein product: CASSARLNYGYTF.

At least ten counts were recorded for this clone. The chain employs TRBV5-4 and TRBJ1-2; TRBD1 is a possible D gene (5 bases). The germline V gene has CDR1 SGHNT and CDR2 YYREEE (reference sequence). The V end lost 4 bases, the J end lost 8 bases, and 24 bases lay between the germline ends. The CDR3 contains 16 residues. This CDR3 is CASSEDNAGGRRGYTF. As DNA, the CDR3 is TGTGCCAGCAGCGAAGATAACGCGGGGGGACGTCGGGGCTACACCTTC.

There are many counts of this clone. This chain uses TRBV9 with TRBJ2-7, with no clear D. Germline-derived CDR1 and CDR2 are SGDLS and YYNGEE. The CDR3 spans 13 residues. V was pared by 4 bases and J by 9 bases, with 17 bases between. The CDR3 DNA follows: TGTGCCAGCAGCAAGAGTGGACCAGGTCGGCAGTACTTC. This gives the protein CASSKSGPGRQYF.

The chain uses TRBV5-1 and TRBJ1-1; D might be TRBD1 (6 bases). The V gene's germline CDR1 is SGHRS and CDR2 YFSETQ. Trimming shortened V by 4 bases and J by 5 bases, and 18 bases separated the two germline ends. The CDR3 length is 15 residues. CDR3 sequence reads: CASSASGVVRTEAFF. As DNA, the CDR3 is TGCGCCAGCAGCGCATCAGGGGTGGTAAGAACTGAAGCTTTCTTT.

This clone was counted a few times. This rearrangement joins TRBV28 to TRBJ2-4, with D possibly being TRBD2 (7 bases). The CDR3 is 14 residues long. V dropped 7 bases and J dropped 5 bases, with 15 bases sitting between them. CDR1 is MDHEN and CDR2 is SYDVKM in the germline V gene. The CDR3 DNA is TGTGCCAGCAACGAGATGGGGGGGCAAAACATTCAGTACTTC. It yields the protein CASNEMGGQNIQYF.

The CDR3 reads CASSPAGGTWWYEQYF. For the CDR3, the DNA is TGTGCCAGCAGTCCCGCGGGAGGTACTTGGTGGTACGAGCAGTACTTC. The chain recombines TRBV27 with TRBJ2-7, with TRBD2 identical over 8 bases. CDR1 MNHEY and CDR2 SMNVEV come from the germline V gene (reference sequence). This CDR3 has 16 amino acids. With 5 bases clipped from V and 4 bases from J, the junction kept 13 bases outside the gene matches.

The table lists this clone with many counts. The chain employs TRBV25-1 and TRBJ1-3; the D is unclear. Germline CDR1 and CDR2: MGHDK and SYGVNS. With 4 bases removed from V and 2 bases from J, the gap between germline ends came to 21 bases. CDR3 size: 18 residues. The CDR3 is CASSVLGFEGGAGNTIYF. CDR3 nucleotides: TGTGCCAGCAGTGTTTTAGGTTTTGAGGGAGGTGCTGGAAACACCATATATTTT.

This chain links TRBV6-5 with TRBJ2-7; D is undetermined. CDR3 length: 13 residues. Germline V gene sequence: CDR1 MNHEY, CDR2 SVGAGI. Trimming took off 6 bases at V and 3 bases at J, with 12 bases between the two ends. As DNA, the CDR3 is TGTGCCAGCAGACCTCCGCAAGGCTACGAGCAGTACTTC. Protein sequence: CASRPPQGYEQYF.

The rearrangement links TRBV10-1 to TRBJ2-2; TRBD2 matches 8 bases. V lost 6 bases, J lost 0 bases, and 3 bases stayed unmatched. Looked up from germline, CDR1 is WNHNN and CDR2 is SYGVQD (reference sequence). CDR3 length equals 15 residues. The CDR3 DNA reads TGCGCCAGCAGCCCAGCGGGAGCGAACACCGGGGAGCTGTTTTTT. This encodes CASSPAGANTGELFF.

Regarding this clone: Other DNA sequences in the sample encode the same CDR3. The CDR3 nucleotides are TGTGCCAGCAGCTTAAGGCTAGCTGGAGGCACAGATACGCAGTATTTT. Translating it yields CASSLRLAGGTDTQYF. The V and J genes are TRBV13 and TRBJ2-3; TRBD2 is a possible D gene (5 bases). With 2 bases removed from V and 1 base from J, the gap between germline ends came to 13 bases. The V gene's germline CDR1 is PRHDT and CDR2 FYEKMQ (reference sequence). The CDR3 runs 16 residues. Filled out from reference TRBV13 and TRBJ2-3, the complete variable domain reads AAGVIQSPRHLIKEKRETATLKCYPIPRHDTVYWYQQGPGQDPQFLISFYEKMQSDKGSIPDRFSAQQFSDYHSELNMSSLELGDSALYFCASSLRLAGGTDTQYFGPGTRLTVL.

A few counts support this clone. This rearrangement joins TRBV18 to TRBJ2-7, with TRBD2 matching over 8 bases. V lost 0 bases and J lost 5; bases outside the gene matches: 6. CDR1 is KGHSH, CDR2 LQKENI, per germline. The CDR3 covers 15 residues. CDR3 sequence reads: CASSPPGTSLNEQYF. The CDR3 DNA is TGTGCCAGCTCACCACCCGGGACTAGTCTCAACGAGCAGTACTTC.

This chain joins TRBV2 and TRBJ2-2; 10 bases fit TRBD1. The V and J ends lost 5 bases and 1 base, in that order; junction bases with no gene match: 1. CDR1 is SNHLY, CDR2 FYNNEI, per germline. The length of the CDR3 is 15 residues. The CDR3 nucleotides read TGTGCCAGCAGTTGGACAGGGGGGAACACCGGGGAGCTGTTTTTT. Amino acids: CASSWTGGNTGELFF.

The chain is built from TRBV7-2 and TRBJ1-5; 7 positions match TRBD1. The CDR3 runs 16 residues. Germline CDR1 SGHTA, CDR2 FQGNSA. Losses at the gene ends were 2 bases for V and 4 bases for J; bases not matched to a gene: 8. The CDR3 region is CASSLYAGGNNQPQHF. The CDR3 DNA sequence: TGTGCCAGCAGCTTATATGCAGGGGGTAATAATCAGCCCCAGCATTTT.

CDR3 in DNA: TGTGCCAGCGGGCCGGGGGGACGGTTGTTGGGCACTGAAGCTTTCTTT. Residues: CASGPGGRLLGTEAFF. The chain carries TRBV2 and TRBJ1-1; possibly TRBD1 for D (5 bases). The CDR3 runs 16 residues. Per germline, CDR1 SNHLY and CDR2 FYNNEI. Trimming cost V 8 bases and J 4 bases, with 23 bases left between them.

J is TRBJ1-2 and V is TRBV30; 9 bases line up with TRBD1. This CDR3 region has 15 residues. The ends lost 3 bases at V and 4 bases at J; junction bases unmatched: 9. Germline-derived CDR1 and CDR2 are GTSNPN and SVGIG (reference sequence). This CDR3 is CAWRGTGGLGYGYTF. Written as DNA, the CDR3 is TGTGCCTGGAGAGGTACAGGGGGCTTGGGCTATGGCTACACCTTC.

The CDR3: CASSTTGTSMREQYF. The CDR3 nucleotides read TGTGCCAGCAGCACAACCGGGACTAGTATGCGCGAGCAGTACTTC. This sequence joins TRBV11-3 and TRBJ2-7, with 8 bases lining up with TRBD2. The CDR3 is 15 residues long. The germline V gene has CDR1 SGHNT and CDR2 YENEEA. V lost 5 bases, J lost 6 bases, and 12 bases stayed unmatched.

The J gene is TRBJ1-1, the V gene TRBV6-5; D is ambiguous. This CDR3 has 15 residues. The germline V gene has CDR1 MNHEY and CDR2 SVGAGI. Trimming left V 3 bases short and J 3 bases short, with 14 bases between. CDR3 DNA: TGTGCCAGCAGTTATAATGGTGGAGGGTACACTGAAGCTTTCTTT. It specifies CASSYNGGGYTEAFF.